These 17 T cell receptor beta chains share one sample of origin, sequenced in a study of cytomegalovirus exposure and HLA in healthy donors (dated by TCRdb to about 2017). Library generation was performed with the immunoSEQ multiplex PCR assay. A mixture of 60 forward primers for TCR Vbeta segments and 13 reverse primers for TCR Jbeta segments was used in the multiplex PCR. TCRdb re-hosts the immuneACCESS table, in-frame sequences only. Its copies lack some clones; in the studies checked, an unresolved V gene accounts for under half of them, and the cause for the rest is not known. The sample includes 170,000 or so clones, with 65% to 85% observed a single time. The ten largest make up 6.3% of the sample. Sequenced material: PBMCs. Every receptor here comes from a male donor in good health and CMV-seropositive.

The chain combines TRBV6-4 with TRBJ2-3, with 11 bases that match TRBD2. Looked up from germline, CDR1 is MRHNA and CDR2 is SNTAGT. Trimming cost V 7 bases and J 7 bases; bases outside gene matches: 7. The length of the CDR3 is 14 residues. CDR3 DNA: TGTGCCAGCAAGCCTTCTAGCGGGAGGAATACGCAGTATTTT. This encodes CASKPSSGRNTQYF.

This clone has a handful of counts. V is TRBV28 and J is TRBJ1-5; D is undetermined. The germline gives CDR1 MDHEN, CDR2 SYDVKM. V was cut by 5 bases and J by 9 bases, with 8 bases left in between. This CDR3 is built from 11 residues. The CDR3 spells CASSRLRPQHF. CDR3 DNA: TGTGCCAGCAGTCGTTTGCGGCCCCAGCATTTT.

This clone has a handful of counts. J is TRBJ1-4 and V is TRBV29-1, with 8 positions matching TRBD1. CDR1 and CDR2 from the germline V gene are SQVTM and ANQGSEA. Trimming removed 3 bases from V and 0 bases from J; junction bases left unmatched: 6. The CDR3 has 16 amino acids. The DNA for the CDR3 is TGCAGCGTTGAGGACAGGGCCGATGCAACTAATGAAAAACTGTTTTTT. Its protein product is CSVEDRADATNEKLFF.

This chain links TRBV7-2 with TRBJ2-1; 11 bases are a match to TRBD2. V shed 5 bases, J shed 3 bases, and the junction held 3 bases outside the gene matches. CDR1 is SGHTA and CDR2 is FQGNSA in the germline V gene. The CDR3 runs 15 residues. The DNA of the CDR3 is TGTGCCAGCAGCACGGGACTAGCGGACTACAATGAGCAGTTCTTC. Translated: CASSTGLADYNEQFF.

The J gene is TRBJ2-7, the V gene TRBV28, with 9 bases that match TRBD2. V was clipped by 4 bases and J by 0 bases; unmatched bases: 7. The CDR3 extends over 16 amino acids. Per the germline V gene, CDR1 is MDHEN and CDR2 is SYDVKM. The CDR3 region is CASSSPLAGSSYEQYF. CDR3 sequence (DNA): TGTGCCAGCAGTTCGCCGCTAGCGGGAAGCTCCTACGAGCAGTACTTC.

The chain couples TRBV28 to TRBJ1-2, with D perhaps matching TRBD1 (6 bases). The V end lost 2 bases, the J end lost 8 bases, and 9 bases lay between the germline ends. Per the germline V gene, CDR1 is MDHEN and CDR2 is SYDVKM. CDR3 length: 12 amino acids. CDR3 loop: CASSLGQRGYTF. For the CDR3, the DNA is TGTGCCAGCAGTTTAGGACAGCGAGGCTACACCTTC.

In nucleotides, the CDR3 is TGTGCCAGCAGCGTGGATCTTAGCGGGAGGGCCGGGGATACGCAGTATTTT. Its translation is CASSVDLSGRAGDTQYF. This chain connects TRBV9 to TRBJ2-3, with 11 bases that match TRBD2. This CDR3 has 17 residues. The trim removed 2 bases at V and 6 bases at J, leaving 11 bases unmatched. CDR1 and CDR2 (germline): SGDLS, YYNGEE.

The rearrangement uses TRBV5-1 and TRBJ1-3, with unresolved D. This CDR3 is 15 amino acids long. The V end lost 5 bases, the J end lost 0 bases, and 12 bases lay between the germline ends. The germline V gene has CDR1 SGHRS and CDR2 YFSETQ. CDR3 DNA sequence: TGCGCCAGCAGACCCGAACAGATCTCTGGAAACACCATATATTTT. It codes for CASRPEQISGNTIYF.

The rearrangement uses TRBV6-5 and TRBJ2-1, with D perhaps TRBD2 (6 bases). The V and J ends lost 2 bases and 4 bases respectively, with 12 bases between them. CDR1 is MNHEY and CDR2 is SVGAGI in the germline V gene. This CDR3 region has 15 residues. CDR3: CASSYKDYKYNEQFF. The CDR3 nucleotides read TGTGCCAGCAGTTACAAGGACTACAAATACAATGAGCAGTTCTTC.

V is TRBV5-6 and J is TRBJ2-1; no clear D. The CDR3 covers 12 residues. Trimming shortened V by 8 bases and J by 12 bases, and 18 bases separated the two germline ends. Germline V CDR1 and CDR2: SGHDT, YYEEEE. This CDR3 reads CASPPPVGRQFF. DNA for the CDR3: TGTGCCAGTCCCCCCCCCGTCGGTCGGCAGTTCTTC.

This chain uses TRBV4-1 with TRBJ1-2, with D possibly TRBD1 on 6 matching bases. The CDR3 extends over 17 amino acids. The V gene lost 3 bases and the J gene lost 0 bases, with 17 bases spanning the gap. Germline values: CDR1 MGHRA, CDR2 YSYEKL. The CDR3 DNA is TGCGCCAGCAGCCAGGTCCCTGGGGGCACAGCTAACTATGGCTACACCTTC. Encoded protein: CASSQVPGGTANYGYTF.

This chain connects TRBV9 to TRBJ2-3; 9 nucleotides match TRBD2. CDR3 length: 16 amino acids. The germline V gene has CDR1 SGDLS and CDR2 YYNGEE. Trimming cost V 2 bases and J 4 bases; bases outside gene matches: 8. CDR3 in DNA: TGTGCCAGCAGCGTTAGCGCGGGAGGGCCGGCAGATACGCAGTATTTT. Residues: CASSVSAGGPADTQYF.

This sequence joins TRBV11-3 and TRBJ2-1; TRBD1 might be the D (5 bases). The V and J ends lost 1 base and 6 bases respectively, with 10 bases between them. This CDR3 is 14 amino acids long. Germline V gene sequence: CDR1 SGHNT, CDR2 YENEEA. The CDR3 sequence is CASSLARDSNEQFF. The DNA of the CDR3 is TGTGCCAGCAGCTTAGCCCGTGACAGCAATGAGCAGTTCTTC.

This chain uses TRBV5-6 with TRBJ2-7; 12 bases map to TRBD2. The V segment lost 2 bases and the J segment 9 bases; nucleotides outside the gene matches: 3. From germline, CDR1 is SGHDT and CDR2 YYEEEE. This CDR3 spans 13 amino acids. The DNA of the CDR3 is TGTGCCAGCAGCTTAACTAGCGGGGGGACGCAGTACTTC. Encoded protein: CASSLTSGGTQYF.

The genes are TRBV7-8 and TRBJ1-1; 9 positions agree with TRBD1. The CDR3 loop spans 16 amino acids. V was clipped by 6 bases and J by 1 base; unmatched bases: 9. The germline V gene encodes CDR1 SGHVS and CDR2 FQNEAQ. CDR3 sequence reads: CASSLTGGVGNTEAFF. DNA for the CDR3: TGTGCCAGCAGTCTAACAGGGGGCGTCGGGAACACTGAAGCTTTCTTT.

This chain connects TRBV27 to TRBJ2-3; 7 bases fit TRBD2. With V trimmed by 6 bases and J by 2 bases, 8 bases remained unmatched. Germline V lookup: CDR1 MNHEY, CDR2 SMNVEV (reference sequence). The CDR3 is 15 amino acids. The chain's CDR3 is CASRSRAGVTDTQYF. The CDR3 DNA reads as TGTGCCAGCAGGTCCCGGGCGGGGGTCACAGATACGCAGTATTTT.

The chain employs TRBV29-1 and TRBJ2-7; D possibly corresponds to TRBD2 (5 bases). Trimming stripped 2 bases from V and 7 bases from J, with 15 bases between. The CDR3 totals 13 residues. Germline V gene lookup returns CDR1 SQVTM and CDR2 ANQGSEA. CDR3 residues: CSVEMEGPGEQYF. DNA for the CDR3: TGCAGCGTTGAAATGGAAGGGCCGGGGGAGCAGTACTTC.